This T cell receptor (beta chain) was recorded in a study of OX40 agonist ivuxolimab in advanced cancers. Study overall: The eligibility criteria allowed prior anti-PD-1, anti-PD-L1 or anti-CTLA-4 therapy, and under 50% had some.

V shed 0 bases and J shed 4 bases, with 9 bases lying between them. CDR1 and CDR2 (germline): SGDLS, YYNGEE. This CDR3 has 14 amino acids. This clone was detected once. TCRdb's copy holds only in-frame clones and misses some; the assay was immunoSEQ multiplex PCR. This sample has 72,000 or so clones, with around 87% found just once. The receptor was isolated from an adult with an advanced solid tumor such as melanoma, head and neck, liver or kidney cancer. The material was CD4+ or CD8+ T cells sorted from blood, obtained in a trial of the OX40 agonist ivuxolimab. The J gene is TRBJ2-3, the V gene TRBV9; D not certain. The CDR3 loop is CASSVEPDPDTQYF. The CDR3 DNA reads TGTGCCAGCAGCGTAGAGCCGGACCCAGATACGCAGTATTTT.